This TCR beta chain is from a study of OX40 agonist ivuxolimab in advanced cancers. This table comes from immunoSEQ multiplex PCR, and its TCRdb copy is limited to in-frame clones, with some not included. The sample yields tens of thousands of clones, 81% seen once. In germline, CDR1 is SGDLS, CDR2 YYNGEE. The CDR3 covers 14 residues. Trimming cost V 4 bases and J 2 bases, with 10 bases left between them. Here the sequenced sample was CD4+ or CD8+ T cells sorted from blood, taken in a trial of the OX40 agonist ivuxolimab. This sequence originates from an adult with an advanced solid tumor such as melanoma, head and neck, liver or kidney cancer. The V call is TRBV9, the J call TRBJ1-5; TRBD1 is a possible D gene (5 bases). CDR3: CASSPDSGNQPQHF. The CDR3 DNA follows: TGTGCCAGCAGCCCAGACAGCGGCAATCAGCCCCAGCATTTT.